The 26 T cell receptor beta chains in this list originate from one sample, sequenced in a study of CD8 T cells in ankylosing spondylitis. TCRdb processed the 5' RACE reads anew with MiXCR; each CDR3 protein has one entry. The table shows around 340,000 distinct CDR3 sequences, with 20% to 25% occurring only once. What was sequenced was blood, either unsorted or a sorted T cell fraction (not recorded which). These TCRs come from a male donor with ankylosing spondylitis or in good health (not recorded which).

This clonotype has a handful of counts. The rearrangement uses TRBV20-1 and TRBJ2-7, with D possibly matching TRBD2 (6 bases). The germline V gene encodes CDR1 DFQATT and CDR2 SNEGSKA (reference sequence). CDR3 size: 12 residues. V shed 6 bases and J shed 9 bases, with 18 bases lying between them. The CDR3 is CSAPAPGGVQYF. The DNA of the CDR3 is TGCAGTGCCCCGGCCCCCGGGGGTGTGCAGTACTTC.

The CDR3 sequence: CASSLTVAYEQYF. CDR3 nucleotide sequence: TGTGCCAGCAGCTTGACCGTGGCCTACGAGCAGTACTTC. This chain joins TRBV7-9 and TRBJ2-7; D unresolved. The CDR3 totals 13 residues. Trimming took 3 bases from V and 2 from J, leaving 8 bases between them. Germline V CDR1 and CDR2: SEHNR, FQNEAQ (reference sequence). Filled out from reference TRBV7-9 and TRBJ2-7, the complete variable domain reads DTGVSQNPRHKITKRGQNVTFRCDPISEHNRLYWYRQTLGQGPEFLTYFQNEAQLEKSRLLSDRFSAERPKGSFSTLEIQRTEQGDSAMYLCASSLTVAYEQYFGPGTRLTVT.

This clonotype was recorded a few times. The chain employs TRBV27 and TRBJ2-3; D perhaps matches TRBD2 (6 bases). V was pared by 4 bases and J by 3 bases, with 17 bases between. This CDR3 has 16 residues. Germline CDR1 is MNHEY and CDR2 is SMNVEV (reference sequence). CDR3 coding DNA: TGTGCCAGCAGTTCCGCGCCACTAGCAGGGACAGATACGCAGTATTTT. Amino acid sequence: CASSSAPLAGTDTQYF.

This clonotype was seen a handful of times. The CDR3 sequence is CSVVGGRGDTQYF. The CDR3 DNA sequence: TGCAGCGTTGTGGGGGGCCGAGGAGATACGCAGTATTTT. The chain employs TRBV29-1 and TRBJ2-3; D tentatively fits TRBD1 or TRBD2 (6 bases each). The CDR3 runs 13 residues. Between the trimmed V and J ends, which lost 4 bases and 5 bases, there was a span of 13 bases. In germline, CDR1 is SQVTM, CDR2 ANQGSEA.

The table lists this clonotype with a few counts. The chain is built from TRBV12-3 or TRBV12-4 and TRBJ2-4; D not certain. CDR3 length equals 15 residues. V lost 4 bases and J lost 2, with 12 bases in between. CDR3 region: CASSYVGLSKNIQYF. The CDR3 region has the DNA TGTGCCAGCAGTTATGTTGGCCTCTCCAAAAACATTCAGTACTTC.

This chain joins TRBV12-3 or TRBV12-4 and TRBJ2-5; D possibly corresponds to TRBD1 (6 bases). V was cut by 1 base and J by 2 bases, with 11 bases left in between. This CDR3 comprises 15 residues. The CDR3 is CASSLDQGWQETQYF. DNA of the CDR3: TGTGCCAGCAGTTTAGACCAGGGGTGGCAAGAGACCCAGTACTTC.

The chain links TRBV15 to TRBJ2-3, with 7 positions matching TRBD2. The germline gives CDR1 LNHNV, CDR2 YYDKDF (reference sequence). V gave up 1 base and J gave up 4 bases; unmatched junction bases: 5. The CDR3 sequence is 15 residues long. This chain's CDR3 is CATSRVSGEADTQYF. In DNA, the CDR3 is TGTGCCACCAGCAGAGTAAGCGGGGAGGCAGATACGCAGTATTTT. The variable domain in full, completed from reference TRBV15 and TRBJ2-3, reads DAMVIQNPRYQVTQFGKPVTLSCSQTLNHNVMYWYQQKSSQAPKLLFHYYDKDFNNEADTPDNFQSRRPNTSFCFLDIRSPGLGDTAMYLCATSRVSGEADTQYFGPGTRLTVL.

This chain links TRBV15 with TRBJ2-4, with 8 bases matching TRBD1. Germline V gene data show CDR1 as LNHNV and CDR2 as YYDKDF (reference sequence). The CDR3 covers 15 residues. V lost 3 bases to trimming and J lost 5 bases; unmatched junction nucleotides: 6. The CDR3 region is CATSSSRGLENIQYF. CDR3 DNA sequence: TGTGCCACCAGCAGCTCCAGGGGGCTCGAAAACATTCAGTACTTC.

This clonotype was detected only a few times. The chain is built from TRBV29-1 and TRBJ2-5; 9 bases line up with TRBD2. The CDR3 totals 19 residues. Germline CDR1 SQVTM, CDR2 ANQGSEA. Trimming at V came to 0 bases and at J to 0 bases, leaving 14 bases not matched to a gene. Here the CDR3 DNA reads TGCAGCGTTGAAGATGACTTTTCGTGGCGGGAGGGGTACCAAGAGACCCAGTACTTC. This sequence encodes CSVEDDFSWREGYQETQYF.

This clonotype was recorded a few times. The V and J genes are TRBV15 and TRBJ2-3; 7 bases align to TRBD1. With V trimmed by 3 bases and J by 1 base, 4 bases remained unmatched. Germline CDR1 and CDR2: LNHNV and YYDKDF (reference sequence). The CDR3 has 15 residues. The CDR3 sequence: CATSSNRGGTDTQYF. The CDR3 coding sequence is TGTGCCACCAGCAGCAACAGGGGAGGCACAGATACGCAGTATTTT.

CDR3 DNA sequence: TGTGCCAGCAGTTATCAGGGGGTAGTAAATGAGCAGTTCTTC. Protein: CASSYQGVVNEQFF. The rearrangement uses TRBV6-5 and TRBJ2-1, with 7 bases identical to TRBD1. V shed 3 bases, J shed 7 bases, and the junction held 6 bases outside the gene matches. CDR1 and CDR2 from the germline V gene are MNHEY and SVGAGI. The CDR3 runs 14 residues.

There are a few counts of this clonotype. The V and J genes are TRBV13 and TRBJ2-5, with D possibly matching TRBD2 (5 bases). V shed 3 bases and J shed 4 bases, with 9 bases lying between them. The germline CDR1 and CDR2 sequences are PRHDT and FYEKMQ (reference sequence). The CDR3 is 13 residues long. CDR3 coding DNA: TGTGCCAGCAGCTTCACTAGGTTAGAGACCCAGTACTTC. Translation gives CASSFTRLETQYF. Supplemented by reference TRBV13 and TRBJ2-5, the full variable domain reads AAGVIQSPRHLIKEKRETATLKCYPIPRHDTVYWYQQGPGQDPQFLISFYEKMQSDKGSIPDRFSAQQFSDYHSELNMSSLELGDSALYFCASSFTRLETQYFGPGTRLLVL.

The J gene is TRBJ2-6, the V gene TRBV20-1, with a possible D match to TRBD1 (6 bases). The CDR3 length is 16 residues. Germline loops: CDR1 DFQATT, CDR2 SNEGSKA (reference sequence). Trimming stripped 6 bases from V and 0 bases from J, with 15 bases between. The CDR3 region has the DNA TGCAGTGCCCGACAGGAGATTAACTCTGGGGCCAACGTCCTGACTTTC. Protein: CSARQEINSGANVLTF.

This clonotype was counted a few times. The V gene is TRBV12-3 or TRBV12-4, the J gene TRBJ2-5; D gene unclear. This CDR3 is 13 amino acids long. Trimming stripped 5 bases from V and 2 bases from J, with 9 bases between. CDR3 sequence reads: CASSPPLQETQYF. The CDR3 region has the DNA TGTGCCAGCAGTCCGCCCTTGCAAGAGACCCAGTACTTC.

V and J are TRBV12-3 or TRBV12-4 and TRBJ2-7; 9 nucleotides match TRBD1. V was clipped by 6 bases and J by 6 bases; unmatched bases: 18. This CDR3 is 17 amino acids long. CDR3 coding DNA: TGTGCCAGCAGCTCCCCGGCCACCGGGACAGGGCGCGGCGAGCAGTACTTC. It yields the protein CASSSPATGTGRGEQYF.

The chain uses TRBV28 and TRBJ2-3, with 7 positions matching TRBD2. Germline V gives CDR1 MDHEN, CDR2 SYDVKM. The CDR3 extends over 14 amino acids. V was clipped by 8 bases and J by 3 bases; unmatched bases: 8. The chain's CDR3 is CASWGGVGTDTQYF. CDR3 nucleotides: TGTGCCAGCTGGGGGGGGGTAGGAACAGATACGCAGTATTTT.

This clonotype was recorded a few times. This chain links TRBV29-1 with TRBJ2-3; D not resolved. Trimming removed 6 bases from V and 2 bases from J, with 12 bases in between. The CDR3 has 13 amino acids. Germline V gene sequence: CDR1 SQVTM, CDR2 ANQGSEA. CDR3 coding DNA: TGCAGCGTAACCAGTGCCCTCACAGATACGCAGTATTTT. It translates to CSVTSALTDTQYF.

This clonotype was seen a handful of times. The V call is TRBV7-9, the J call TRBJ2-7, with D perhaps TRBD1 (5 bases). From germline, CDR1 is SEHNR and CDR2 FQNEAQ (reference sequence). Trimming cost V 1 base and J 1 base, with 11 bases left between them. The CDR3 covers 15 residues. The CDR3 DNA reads TGTGCCAGCAGCTTAGGTACAGGTTATTCCTACGAGCAGTACTTC. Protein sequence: CASSLGTGYSYEQYF.

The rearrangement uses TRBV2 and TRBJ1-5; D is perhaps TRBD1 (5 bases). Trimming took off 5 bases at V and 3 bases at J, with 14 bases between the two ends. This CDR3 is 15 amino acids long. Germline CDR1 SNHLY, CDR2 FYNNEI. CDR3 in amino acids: CASSPGQGPNQPQHF. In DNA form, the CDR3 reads TGTGCCAGCAGTCCGGGGCAGGGCCCCAATCAGCCCCAGCATTTT.

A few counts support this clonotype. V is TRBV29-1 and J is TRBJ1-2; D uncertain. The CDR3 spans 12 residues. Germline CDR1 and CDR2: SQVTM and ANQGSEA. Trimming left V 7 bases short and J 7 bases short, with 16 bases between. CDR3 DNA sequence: TGCAGCGCCGGACCGGAGGCAGGTGGCTACACCTTC. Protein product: CSAGPEAGGYTF.

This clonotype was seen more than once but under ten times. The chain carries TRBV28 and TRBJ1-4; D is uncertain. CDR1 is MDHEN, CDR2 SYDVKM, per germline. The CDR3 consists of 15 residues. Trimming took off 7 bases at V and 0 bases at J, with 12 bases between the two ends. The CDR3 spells CASTEGVATNEKLFF. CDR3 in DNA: TGTGCCAGCACCGAGGGTGTTGCAACTAATGAAAAACTGTTTTTT.

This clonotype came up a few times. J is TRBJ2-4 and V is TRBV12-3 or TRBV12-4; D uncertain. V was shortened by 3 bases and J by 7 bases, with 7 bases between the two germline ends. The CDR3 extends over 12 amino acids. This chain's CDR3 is CASSLGPNIQYF. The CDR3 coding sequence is TGTGCCAGCAGTTTGGGCCCCAACATTCAGTACTTC.

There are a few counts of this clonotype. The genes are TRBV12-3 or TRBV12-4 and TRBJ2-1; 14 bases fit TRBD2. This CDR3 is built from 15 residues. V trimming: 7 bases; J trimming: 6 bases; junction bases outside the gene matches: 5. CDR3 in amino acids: CASTMTSGGANEQFF. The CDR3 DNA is TGTGCCAGCACCATGACTAGCGGGGGGGCCAATGAGCAGTTCTTC.

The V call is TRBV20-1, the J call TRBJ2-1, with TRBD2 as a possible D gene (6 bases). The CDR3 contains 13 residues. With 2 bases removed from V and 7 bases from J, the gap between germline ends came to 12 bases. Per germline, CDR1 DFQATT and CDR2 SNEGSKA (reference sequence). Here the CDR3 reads CSARPLGGNEQFF. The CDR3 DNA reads TGCAGTGCTAGACCGCTCGGGGGTAATGAGCAGTTCTTC.

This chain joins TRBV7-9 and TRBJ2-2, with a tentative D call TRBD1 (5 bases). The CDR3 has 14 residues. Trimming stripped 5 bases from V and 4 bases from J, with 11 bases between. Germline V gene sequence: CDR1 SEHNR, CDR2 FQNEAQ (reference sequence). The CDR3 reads CASSQGVSTGELFF. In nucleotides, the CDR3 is TGTGCCAGCAGCCAAGGGGTTAGCACCGGGGAGCTGTTTTTT.

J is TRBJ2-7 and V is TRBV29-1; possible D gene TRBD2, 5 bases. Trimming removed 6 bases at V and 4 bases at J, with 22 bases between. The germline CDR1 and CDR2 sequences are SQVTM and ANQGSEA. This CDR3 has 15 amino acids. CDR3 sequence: CSVQTNSGPGYEQYF. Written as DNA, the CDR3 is TGCAGCGTCCAAACAAACTCAGGACCGGGGTACGAGCAGTACTTC.